This T cell receptor (beta chain) was obtained from a study of identical twins' blood T cells (dated by TCRdb to 2013 to 2014). Turning to the overall study: About 48 million Illumina reads were obtained across around twelve libraries, comprising six alpha-chain and six beta-chain libraries. The study compared TCR alpha and beta chain repertoires of three pairs of monozygous twins using next-generation sequencing to assess genetic influence on repertoire formation.

Overall results and qualifications from the work: Because the twins were raised together, environmental influences could not be ruled out as an explanation for the similarity between twins. The count of CDR3 clonotypes shared by two donors depended mainly on the product of the two donors' cloneset sizes, and twins did not clearly depart from this trend. The study stated that the proposed role of the TCRalpha J segment in MHC recognition during thymic selection needs to be validated by independent studies. Looking at the most abundant TCRbeta clonotypes, every donor had more CDR3 sequences in common with her twin than with unrelated donors. V gene usage was reported to be markedly more similar within twin pairs than between unrelated donors, even among non-selected out-of-frame TCRbeta clonotypes.

From cysteine to phenylalanine, the CDR3 is 14 amino acids long. Only the CDR3 portion is preserved as DNA: 42 bases, with reading frame beginning at the first base. V drops 1 base and J drops 3 bases, leaving 9 bases in between. The germline V gene gives CDR1 as SGDLS and CDR2 as YYNGEE. This clonotype was recorded a few times. Its antigen remains undetermined. No per-base quality is available; no much larger clone lies one base away. The donors were six healthy women who made up three monozygous twin pairs. All three twin pairs had been reared together, and it was thought likely that the same infectious agents and vaccines had been met by these twin pairs. TCR cDNA libraries were prepared from RNA that was isolated from peripheral blood mononuclear cells. The library was built by means of 5' RACE. Sequencing was performed on an Illumina Genome Analyzer IIx. RNA-based TCR cDNA libraries were prepared by a previously described protocol with several modifications. To prevent cross-contamination, sample-specific barcodes were introduced on both ends of each TCR cDNA library during cDNA synthesis and amplification. The source study handled its data this way. Between about 90,000 and nearly 550,000 clonotypes were identified per individual, and roughly 2.2 to 3.6 million CDR3-containing reads were obtained per library. Reads with improper barcode index combinations were discarded, after which clonesets were built for each library with the MiTCR software. While assembling CDR3 clonotypes, MiTCR filtered or rescued low-quality reads and corrected PCR and sequencing errors. Artificial out-of-frame clonotypes were mapped to in-frame sequences, with one indel allowed in the CDR3, and then removed. Similarity in V and J gene usage between donors was calculated as the Jensen-Shannon divergence divided by the mean entropy. TCRdb's own reprocessing of the public reads used fastp at Q25 and MiXCR and kept productive beta chains. Rows with one shared CDR3 protein collapse into an entry with the most common genes and DNA. These V and J calls originate from TCRdb's pipeline instead of the authors' own analysis. Recorded for this sample are 350,000 to 400,000 distinct CDR3 sequences; roughly 28% of them occurred a single time. The top ten constitute roughly 6.1% of the sample.

The sequenced material came from PBMCs. The clonotype comes from a woman between 18 and 55 years old in good health. In this chain, TRBV9 is recombined with TRBJ2-3, with the D gene call left open. The CDR3 loop reads CASSVRVTTDTQYF. The DNA is as follows: TGTGCCAGCAGCGTAAGGGTAACAACAGATACGCAGTATTTT.